One sample yielded the 26 T cell receptor beta chains listed below, sequenced in a study of T cell repertoires in ileal Crohn's disease. Sequencing was performed with immunoSEQ multiplex PCR; in TCRdb, only in-frame clones are kept and a portion is missing. The sample holds approximately 18,000 clones, approximately 60% seen once. Sequenced sample: ileal tissue. The source is an adult with Crohn's disease.

The gene calls are TRBV23-1 and TRBJ2-7; 9 positions match TRBD1. TRBV23-1 is an open reading frame whose function is uncertain. The CDR3 runs 19 residues. V lost 0 bases, J lost 5 bases, and 17 bases stayed unmatched. The DNA for the CDR3 is TGCGCCAGCAGTCAATCGAATAACAGGGGGCGCCGATTCCCGGACGAGCAGTACTTC. Translating it yields CASSQSNNRGRRFPDEQYF.

The genes are TRBV2 and TRBJ2-5, with 8 positions matching TRBD2. This CDR3 spans 15 amino acids. Germline loops: CDR1 SNHLY, CDR2 FYNNEI. V shed 4 bases and J 4 bases; nucleotides not matched to a gene: 8. CDR3 in amino acids: CASSARAGVGETQYF. CDR3 bases: TGTGCCAGCAGTGCCCGAGCGGGAGTCGGAGAGACCCAGTACTTC.

The chain links TRBV27 to TRBJ1-2, with TRBD1 identical over 7 bases. V was clipped by 7 bases and J by 6 bases; unmatched bases: 8. The CDR3 runs 13 residues. CDR1 and CDR2 (germline): MNHEY, SMNVEV (reference sequence). Here the CDR3 reads CASKKQGSNGYTF. The CDR3 region has the DNA TGTGCCAGCAAGAAACAGGGGTCAAATGGCTACACCTTC.

V gene TRBV28 combines with J gene TRBJ2-6, with D unresolved. Trimming stripped 3 bases from V and 0 bases from J, with 9 bases between. The CDR3 is 16 residues long. Germline V lookup: CDR1 MDHEN, CDR2 SYDVKM. CDR3 sequence (DNA): TGTGCCAGCAGTTTGGGCAGCTTCTCTGGGGCCAACGTCCTGACTTTC. Translated: CASSLGSFSGANVLTF.

This clone is medium-sized in the sample. The V and J genes are TRBV19 and TRBJ1-3; D is uncertain. Between the trimmed V and J ends, which lost 8 bases and 3 bases, there was a span of 11 bases. CDR1 and CDR2 from the germline V gene are LNHDA and SQIVND (reference sequence). The CDR3 sequence is 13 residues long. In DNA, the CDR3 is TGTGCCAGTGGTAAATTCGGTGGAAACACCATATATTTT. This encodes CASGKFGGNTIYF.

The V gene is TRBV5-6, the J gene TRBJ2-3; 15 bases match TRBD2. In germline, CDR1 is SGHDT, CDR2 YYEEEE. The CDR3 covers 17 residues. V lost 3 bases and J lost 3; bases outside the gene matches: 5. The CDR3 DNA is TGTGCCAGCAGCTACCGGACTAGCGGGAGGGCAACAGATACGCAGTATTTT. Translated: CASSYRTSGRATDTQYF.

The chain joins TRBV11-2 to TRBJ1-5; D unresolved. V lost 1 base and J lost 4, with 8 bases in between. Germline V gene data show CDR1 as SGHAT and CDR2 as FQNNGV. The CDR3 runs to 14 residues. CDR3 nucleotides: TGTGCCAGCAGCTTAGGTCCCGTTAATCAGCCCCAGCATTTT. The encoded protein is CASSLGPVNQPQHF.

This clone was seen once. The chain employs TRBV15 and TRBJ2-1; D unclear. This CDR3 spans 14 amino acids. From germline, CDR1 is LNHNV and CDR2 YYDKDF (reference sequence). The ends were cut back, 4 bases at V and 8 bases at J, with 15 bases in the middle. This chain's CDR3 is CATSNPTRSHEQFF. The CDR3 DNA reads as TGTGCCACCAGCAACCCGACTCGTTCCCATGAGCAGTTCTTC.

This clone was counted between two and nine times. The chain joins TRBV5-5 to TRBJ2-7; the D gene is possibly TRBD2 (5 bases). The CDR3 runs 15 residues. V was pared by 2 bases and J by 4 bases, with 16 bases between. Germline loops: CDR1 SGHKS, CDR2 YYEKEE (reference sequence). The CDR3 loop reads CASSFTAPGFYEQYF. DNA of the CDR3: TGTGCCAGCAGCTTTACCGCCCCGGGATTTTACGAGCAGTACTTC.

The chain has TRBV6-4 and TRBJ2-3; 7 positions match TRBD2. The CDR3 is 15 amino acids. The germline CDR1 and CDR2 sequences are MRHNA and SNTAGT. The V segment lost 3 bases and the J segment 7 bases; nucleotides outside the gene matches: 10. The CDR3 coding sequence is TGTGCCAGCAGTGAGGAGGGAGGGCCGATAAATACGCAGTATTTT. Translated: CASSEEGGPINTQYF.

CDR3 coding DNA: TGTGCCAGCAGCCCCGGCTGGGGACAGCAATATGGCTACACCTTC. It encodes CASSPGWGQQYGYTF. The chain uses TRBV7-2 and TRBJ1-2; 7 bases are shared with TRBD1. V was clipped by 5 bases and J by 5 bases; unmatched bases: 11. The CDR3 is 15 amino acids. The germline CDR1 and CDR2 sequences are SGHTA and FQGNSA.

This clone has more than one count but fewer than ten. The V gene is TRBV29-1, the J gene TRBJ2-3, with 7 nucleotides matching TRBD2. This CDR3 spans 15 amino acids. The trim removed 7 bases at V and 0 bases at J, leaving 10 bases unmatched. Germline CDR1 is SQVTM and CDR2 is ANQGSEA. CDR3 coding DNA: TGCAGCGGGGGGGGTGGTCGTGGGAGCACAGATACGCAGTATTTT. Translating it yields CSGGGGRGSTDTQYF.

The chain uses TRBV4-3 and TRBJ2-7, with D possibly TRBD2 on 5 matching bases. This CDR3 spans 14 amino acids. The V end was cut by 4 bases, the J end by 3 bases, with 13 bases between. CDR1 LGHNA and CDR2 YSLEER come from the germline V gene. CDR3 loop: CASSRGGSGYEQYF. CDR3 DNA sequence: TGCGCCAGCAGCCGGGGTGGGAGCGGCTACGAGCAGTACTTC.

This clone was counted a few times. The chain carries TRBV5-5 and TRBJ2-7, with TRBD1 identical over 7 bases. This CDR3 comprises 14 residues. Trimming at V came to 4 bases and at J to 3 bases, leaving 7 bases not matched to a gene. Germline values: CDR1 SGHKS, CDR2 YYEKEE (reference sequence). CDR3 DNA sequence: TGTGCCAGCAGCCCGACAGGGAGAGGCTACGAGCAGTACTTC. Translated: CASSPTGRGYEQYF.

CDR3 sequence: CASSLEFNTEAFF. The DNA for the CDR3 is TGTGCCAGCAGTTTGGAGTTTAACACTGAAGCTTTCTTT. The chain employs TRBV27 and TRBJ1-1, with D unresolved. Germline-derived CDR1 and CDR2 are MNHEY and SMNVEV (reference sequence). Trimming pared 3 bases from V and 2 bases from J, leaving 7 bases between. The CDR3 contains 13 residues.

This sequence joins TRBV27 and TRBJ2-7, with a weak D call TRBD1 (5 bases). CDR3 length: 15 residues. In germline, CDR1 is MNHEY, CDR2 SMNVEV (reference sequence). V gave up 3 bases and J gave up 1 base, with 13 bases separating them. The CDR3 is CASSLGLGPSYEQYF. The DNA for the CDR3 is TGTGCCAGCAGTTTGGGGCTAGGGCCTTCCTACGAGCAGTACTTC.

By share, this clone counts as medium-sized. This chain uses TRBV6-6 with TRBJ1-1; 7 nucleotides agree with TRBD1. The CDR3 is 14 residues long. The germline gives CDR1 MNHNY, CDR2 SVGAGI (reference sequence). Losses at the gene ends were 0 bases for V and 4 bases for J; bases not matched to a gene: 2. The CDR3 nucleotides read TGTGCCAGCAGTTACTCTAACAGGGGCACTGAAGCTTTCTTT. Translated, it gives CASSYSNRGTEAFF.

The chain joins TRBV7-8 to TRBJ2-7; 7 bases align to TRBD1. The CDR3 is 15 amino acids. Germline-derived CDR1 and CDR2 are SGHVS and FQNEAQ. The J segment lost 3 bases and the V segment lost 5 bases, leaving 10 bases of the junction unmatched. The CDR3: CASSGAGTALYEQYF. CDR3 DNA: TGTGCCAGCAGCGGGGCCGGGACAGCCCTCTACGAGCAGTACTTC.

The CDR3 DNA follows: TGTGCCAGCAGCCGCGGGAGAAGGGGCACAGATACGCAGTATTTT. Its protein product is CASSRGRRGTDTQYF. J is TRBJ2-3 and V is TRBV6-5; 7 bases agree with TRBD2. J was trimmed by 1 base and V by 6 bases; bases with no gene match: 7. CDR1 is MNHEY and CDR2 is SVGAGI in the germline V gene. The CDR3 extends over 15 amino acids.

The gene calls are TRBV6-1 and TRBJ1-1; tentatively, D is TRBD1 (5 bases). V lost 6 bases and J 4 bases, leaving 15 bases between the germline ends. CDR3 length: 14 amino acids. Germline CDR1 MNHNS, CDR2 SASEGT. The CDR3 reads CASRKGLKATEAFF. CDR3 in DNA: TGTGCCAGCAGAAAGGGACTGAAGGCCACTGAAGCTTTCTTT.

This chain uses TRBV18 with TRBJ1-2; weak D call: TRBD1 (6 bases). CDR3 length equals 15 residues. CDR1 is KGHSH and CDR2 is LQKENI in the germline V gene. V was shortened by 3 bases and J by 6 bases, with 17 bases between the two germline ends. CDR3 DNA: TGTGCCAGCTCACCCCAGACCGGGACACCGGATGGCTACACCTTC. It yields the protein CASSPQTGTPDGYTF.

This sequence joins TRBV5-4 and TRBJ2-7; TRBD2 matches 10 bases. V was pared by 0 bases and J by 6 bases, with 6 bases of the junction left unmatched. CDR3 length equals 15 residues. The germline V gene encodes CDR1 SGHNT and CDR2 YYREEE (reference sequence). The CDR3, as DNA: TGTGCCAGCAGCTTGGCCTCGGCTAGCGGGAGCGAGCAGTACTTC. It yields the protein CASSLASASGSEQYF. Full variable domain (rest looked up from reference TRBV5-4 and TRBJ2-7): ETGVTQSPTHLIKTRGQQVTLRCSSQSGHNTVSWYQQALGQGPQFIFQYYREEENGRGNFPPRFSGLQFPNYSSELNVNALELDDSALYLCASSLASASGSEQYFGPGTRLTVT.

This clone ranks as medium-sized. This chain joins TRBV4-2 and TRBJ1-5, with TRBD1 matching 7 bases. The CDR3 contains 16 residues. After removal of 2 bases from V and 3 bases from J, the junction contained 7 bases not matched to a gene. The germline gives CDR1 LGHNA, CDR2 YNFKEQ. CDR3 coding DNA: TGTGCCAGCAGCCAATACGGGACAGATAACAATCAGCCCCAGCATTTT. Translated, it gives CASSQYGTDNNQPQHF.

The J gene is TRBJ1-5, the V gene TRBV7-2; no reliable D call. Germline V gene lookup returns CDR1 SGHTA and CDR2 FQGNSA. The CDR3 loop spans 13 amino acids. V lost 1 base, J lost 3 bases, and 4 bases lay in between. The CDR3 loop reads CASSLGLNQPQHF. The DNA for the CDR3 is TGTGCCAGCAGCTTAGGGCTCAATCAGCCCCAGCATTTT.

The V gene is TRBV28, the J gene TRBJ2-5; 7 positions match TRBD1. The end of the DNA is better explained by TRBJ2-7, so the J call may be wrong. Looked up from germline, CDR1 is MDHEN and CDR2 is SYDVKM. The CDR3 is 13 residues long. CDR3 protein: CASGHRGSYEQYF. DNA of the CDR3: TGTGCCAGCGGCCACAGGGGCTCCTACGAGCAGTACTTC.

This sequence joins TRBV15 and TRBJ1-1; no clear D. Trimming removed 0 bases at V and 0 bases at J, with 8 bases between. The CDR3 spans 15 residues. Germline CDR1 LNHNV, CDR2 YYDKDF (reference sequence). The CDR3 protein is CATSREEGLNTEAFF. The CDR3 DNA sequence: TGTGCCACCAGCAGAGAAGAGGGTTTGAACACTGAAGCTTTCTTT.